The rows below give T cell receptor beta chains drawn from one sample of a study of PD-1 blockade in mismatch repair-deficient tumors. Only in-frame clones appear in the TCRdb table, and some are missing; sequencing was by immunoSEQ multiplex PCR. Here the sample spans around 100,000 clones, about three quarters being singletons. Here the sequenced sample was peripheral blood, taken approximately 14 months after starting pembrolizumab. The receptors derive from an adult with mismatch repair-deficient cancer. The CDR3 runs from the conserved cysteine through the conserved F or W. D genes are given only for firm matches. Not all rows give a size; the values are once, few, many and, for expanded clones, a class.

V	size	D	J	DNA	CDR3
TRBV18	.	TRBD1	TRBJ2-7	TGTGCCAGTTCCGTTCTACCGGGACAGGGGACCGAGCAGTACTTC	CASSVLPGQGTEQYF
TRBV14	.	TRBD2	TRBJ2-2	TGTGCCAGCAGCCAACGCCGACTAGCGGGAGGCACCGGGGAGCTGTTTTTT	CASSQRRLAGGTGELFF
TRBV7-9	.	TRBD2	TRBJ2-2	TGTGCCAGCAGCTTAGGACTAGCGGGATTGAAGTCCGGGGAGCTGTTTTTT	CASSLGLAGLKSGELFF
TRBV12-5	.	TRBD1	TRBJ2-2	TGTGCTAGTGGTTTCCGCCCGACAGGGAGCGCCGGGGAGCTGTTTTTT	CASGFRPTGSAGELFF
TRBV19	once	TRBD2	TRBJ2-3	TGTGCCAGTAGTATCAGCGGGATTAGCACAGATACGCAGTATTTT	CASSISGISTDTQYF
TRBV7-9	.	.	TRBJ2-5	TGTGCCAGCAGCCCCTCCGGGACAGCCCTAGCGGAGACCCAGTACTTC	CASSPSGTALAETQYF
TRBV5-8	.	TRBD1	TRBJ2-7	TGTGCCAGCAGACCCCGGACAGGGGGTTTCGACGAGCAGTACTTC	CASRPRTGGFDEQYF
TRBV29-1	.	.	TRBJ1-2	TGCAGCGTTGATTCATCTGGGGCCAACTATGGCTACACCTTC	CSVDSSGANYGYTF
TRBV9	.	.	TRBJ1-2	TGTGCCAGCAGCGTAGGGAGCGGGCCCTATGGCTACACCTTC	CASSVGSGPYGYTF
TRBV7-8	.	.	TRBJ1-5	TGTGCCAGCAGCTTACAACAGGCCACGGGCCAGCATTTT	CASSLQQATGQHF
TRBV27	.	TRBD1	TRBJ2-3	TGTGCCAGCAGTCCCGGACAGGGGGGGACAGATACGCAGTATTTT	CASSPGQGGTDTQYF
TRBV30	few	TRBD1	TRBJ1-5	TGTGCCTGGAGCCAGGGGGCACGTAATCAGCCCCAGCATTTT	CAWSQGARNQPQHF
TRBV6-1	.	TRBD1	TRBJ2-7	TGTGCCAGCAACCACAGGGGAAACTACGAGCAGTACTTC	CASNHRGNYEQYF
TRBV10-3	.	.	TRBJ2-7	TGTGCCATCAGTGAAAATAGGGTCGGGCAGGGGAAGACCTACGAGCAGTACTTC	CAISENRVGQGKTYEQYF
TRBV4-2	.	.	TRBJ1-5	TGTGCCAGCAGCCAAGATCCCGAGACACCTCATCAGCCCCAGCATTTT	CASSQDPETPHQPQHF
TRBV5-8	once	.	TRBJ1-5	TGTGCCAGCAGCATCGGGCAGAGCAATCAGCCCCAGCATTTT	CASSIGQSNQPQHF
TRBV18	once	.	TRBJ1-4	TGTGCCAGCTCACAACTCAGATTGGCGGACAGTAATGAAAAACTGTTTTTT	CASSQLRLADSNEKLFF
TRBV2	.	TRBD2	TRBJ2-5	TGTGCCAGCAGCCGGGAGGTAGGGGAGACCCAGTACTTC	CASSREVGETQYF
TRBV27	few	TRBD1	TRBJ1-2	TGTGCCAGCAGCGATCGACAGGGGATCGTTAACGGCTATGGCTACACCTTC	CASSDRQGIVNGYGYTF
TRBV19	.	TRBD1	TRBJ2-7	TGTGCCAGTAGTCCGCGGCGGACAGGGGTCATTGGCGAGCAGTACTTC	CASSPRRTGVIGEQYF
TRBV6-1	.	TRBD2	TRBJ2-5	TGTGCCAGCAGTGAAGCGTTTAGCGGGAGTCAGACCCAGTACTTC	CASSEAFSGSQTQYF
TRBV7-9	.	TRBD1	TRBJ2-5	TGTGCCAGCAGCTTGACAGGGGGGATTGGAGAGACCCAGTACTTC	CASSLTGGIGETQYF
TRBV9	once	TRBD1	TRBJ2-7	TGTGCCAGCAGCGTAGACCCTTTGGGACAGGGGGCCCACGAGCAGTACTTC	CASSVDPLGQGAHEQYF
TRBV27	.	.	TRBJ1-1	TGTGCCAGCAGTGCAAATCTCGGGACGCTGAACACTGAAGCTTTCTTT	CASSANLGTLNTEAFF
TRBV5-1	few	.	TRBJ1-3	TGCGCCAGCAGCTTGGAGCCTTCCTCTGGAAACACCATATATTTT	CASSLEPSSGNTIYF